This T cell receptor (beta chain) was identified in a study of shared clonotypes between healthy human individuals. Only in-frame clones appear in the TCRdb table, and some are missing; sequencing was by immunoSEQ multiplex PCR. The repertoire holds about 1 million clones, with around 74% as singletons. The germline V gene encodes CDR1 LNHDA and CDR2 SQIVND (reference sequence). The germline V and J ends were trimmed by 4 bases and 4 bases, with 13 bases remaining between them. The length of the CDR3 is 14 residues. The investigators split CD4+ cells into a CD45RA+ naive subset and a CD45RA-negative memory subset.

The specimen was memory CD4+ T cells sorted from blood. This sample's subset: CD45RA-negative fraction. The rearrangement joins TRBV19 to TRBJ1-2; D remains ambiguous. This receptor was obtained from a man aged 18 to 35 in good health. The CDR3 bases are TGTGCCAGTAGTAAGTCATCAGGTCTCTATGGCTACACCTTC. Protein: CASSKSSGLYGYTF.